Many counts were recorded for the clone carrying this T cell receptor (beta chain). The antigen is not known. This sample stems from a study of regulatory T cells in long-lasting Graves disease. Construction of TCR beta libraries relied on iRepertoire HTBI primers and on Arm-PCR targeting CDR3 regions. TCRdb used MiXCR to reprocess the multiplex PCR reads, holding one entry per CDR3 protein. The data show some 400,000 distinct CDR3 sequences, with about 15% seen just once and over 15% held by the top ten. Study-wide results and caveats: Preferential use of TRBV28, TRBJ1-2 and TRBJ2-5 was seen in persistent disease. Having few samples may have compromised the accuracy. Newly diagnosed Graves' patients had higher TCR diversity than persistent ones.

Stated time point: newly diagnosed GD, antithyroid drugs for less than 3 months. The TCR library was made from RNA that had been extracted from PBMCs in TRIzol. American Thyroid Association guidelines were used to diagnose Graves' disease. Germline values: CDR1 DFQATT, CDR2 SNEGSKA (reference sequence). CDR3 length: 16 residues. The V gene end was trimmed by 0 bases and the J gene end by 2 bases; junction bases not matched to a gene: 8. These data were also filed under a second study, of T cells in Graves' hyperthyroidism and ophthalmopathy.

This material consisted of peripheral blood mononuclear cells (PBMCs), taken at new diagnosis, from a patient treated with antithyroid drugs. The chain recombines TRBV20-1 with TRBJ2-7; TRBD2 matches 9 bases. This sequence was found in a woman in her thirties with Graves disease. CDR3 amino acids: CSARDFRGRAPYEQYF. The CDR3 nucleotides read TGCAGTGCTAGAGATTTCCGCGGGAGGGCCCCCTACGAGCAGTACTTC.